The 13 T cell receptor beta chains below were found in one sample sequenced in a study of blood T cell repertoires in COVID-19. Method: immunoSEQ multiplex PCR; TCRdb's copy keeps in-frame clones and lacks some. The table records 65,000 to 95,000 clones, around 91% of them present only once. The sequenced sample was peripheral blood. These receptors originate from a man between 65 and 85 years old with active or convalescent COVID-19.

CDR3 in amino acids: CASSPVFSGSGLAYTQYF. CDR3 nucleotides: TGTGCCAGCAGTCCCGTATTTTCGGGGTCGGGACTAGCTTATACGCAGTATTTT. This sequence joins TRBV28 and TRBJ2-3; TRBD2 matches 9 bases. CDR3 length: 18 residues. Germline V CDR1 and CDR2: MDHEN, SYDVKM. V gave up 5 bases and J gave up 7 bases; unmatched junction bases: 19.

V gene TRBV12-3 or TRBV12-4 combines with J gene TRBJ1-1; weak D call: TRBD1 (5 bases). Trimming cost V 4 bases and J 10 bases, with 13 bases left between them. The CDR3 is 12 residues long. In DNA form, the CDR3 reads TGTGCCAGCAGTTCCCCCCCGCAGGGAGCTTTCTTT. Protein sequence: CASSSPPQGAFF.

CDR3 in amino acids: CASSAGTGGPEKLFF. The CDR3 coding sequence is TGTGCCAGCAGTGCCGGGACAGGGGGCCCTGAAAAACTGTTTTTT. V usage is TRBV2 and J usage is TRBJ1-4, with TRBD1 matching over 12 bases. J gave up 7 bases and V 4 bases, and 4 bases lay outside the gene matches. This CDR3 is 15 amino acids long. Germline V lookup: CDR1 SNHLY, CDR2 FYNNEI.

This clone was counted a single time. The rearrangement uses TRBV10-3 and TRBJ1-1; TRBD1 matches 8 bases. The CDR3 length is 13 residues. The germline V gene has CDR1 ENHRY and CDR2 SYGVKD. The J segment lost 1 base and the V segment lost 7 bases, leaving 2 bases of the junction unmatched. The CDR3 protein is CAITGGRNTEAFF. The CDR3 DNA reads as TGTGCCATCACAGGGGGCCGGAACACTGAAGCTTTCTTT.

The V call is TRBV18, the J call TRBJ1-5; 10 bases are a match to TRBD1. V trimming: 6 bases; J trimming: 9 bases; junction bases outside the gene matches: 8. The germline CDR1 and CDR2 sequences are KGHSH and LQKENI. There are 14 residues in the CDR3. CDR3 amino acids: CASSPGQGDRPQHF. CDR3 DNA: TGTGCCAGCTCTCCCGGACAGGGGGACAGGCCCCAGCATTTT.

The genes are TRBV30 and TRBJ1-6; 7 positions match TRBD1. Trimming cost V 5 bases and J 6 bases; bases outside gene matches: 4. CDR1 GTSNPN and CDR2 SVGIG come from the germline V gene (reference sequence). This CDR3 has 13 amino acids. The CDR3 protein is CAWLDRLNSPLHF. The CDR3 region has the DNA TGTGCCTGGCTGGACAGGCTTAATTCACCCCTCCACTTT. Full variable domain (outside the CDR3, taken from reference TRBV30 and TRBJ1-6): SQTIHQWPATLVQPVGSPLSLECTVEGTSNPNLYWYRQAAGRGLQLLFYSVGIGQISSEVPQNLSASRPQDRQFILSSKKLLLSDSGFYLCAWLDRLNSPLHFGNGTRLTVT.

The rearrangement uses TRBV6-2 or TRBV6-3 and TRBJ1-2, with 8 nucleotides matching TRBD1. CDR3 length equals 14 residues. Trimming cost V 0 bases and J 8 bases; bases outside gene matches: 5. The germline gives CDR1 MNHEY, CDR2 SVGEGT. The CDR3 bases are TGTGCCAGCAGTTACTCGTCCAGGGGGCAAGGCTACACCTTC. Residues: CASSYSSRGQGYTF.

This clone was seen a single time. The gene calls are TRBV19 and TRBJ2-1, with a possible D match to TRBD2 (6 bases). V lost 6 bases, J lost 4 bases, and 16 bases lay in between. The germline CDR1 and CDR2 sequences are LNHDA and SQIVND (reference sequence). There are 15 residues in the CDR3. CDR3 sequence: CASSWSAGGYNEQFF. Written as DNA, the CDR3 is TGTGCCAGTAGCTGGTCGGCCGGGGGATACAATGAGCAGTTCTTC.

This clone was counted only a few times. The V call is TRBV2, the J call TRBJ1-1, with unresolved D. The CDR3 runs 17 residues. CDR1 is SNHLY and CDR2 is FYNNEI in the germline V gene. The V gene lost 1 base and the J gene lost 2 bases, with 17 bases spanning the gap. CDR3 sequence: CASSEERGDGVNTEAFF. DNA of the CDR3: TGTGCCAGCAGTGAAGAAAGAGGCGATGGAGTCAACACTGAAGCTTTCTTT.

The V and J genes are TRBV2 and TRBJ1-1; 8 bases match TRBD1. V was pared by 7 bases and J by 5 bases, with 9 bases of the junction left unmatched. Germline assignment: CDR1 SNHLY and CDR2 FYNNEI. The CDR3 contains 14 residues. The CDR3 reads CASTKQGVRTEAFF. CDR3 nucleotides: TGTGCCAGCACTAAACAGGGGGTGCGGACTGAAGCTTTCTTT.

This rearrangement joins TRBV5-1 to TRBJ2-5, with 13 positions matching TRBD2. This CDR3 has 15 amino acids. Looked up from germline, CDR1 is SGHRS and CDR2 is YFSETQ. Trimming cost V 4 bases and J 2 bases; bases outside gene matches: 2. CDR3 loop: CASSQGLAGQETQYF. CDR3 DNA sequence: TGCGCCAGCAGCCAGGGACTAGCGGGGCAAGAGACCCAGTACTTC.

This rearrangement joins TRBV3-1 (or the pseudogene TRBV3-2) to TRBJ1-6, with a weak D call TRBD1 (6 bases). Deletions cut 5 bases from V and 10 bases from J, with 30 bases between. CDR1 LGHDT and CDR2 YNNKEL come from the germline V gene (reference sequence). The length of the CDR3 is 19 residues. The CDR3 DNA sequence: TGTGCCAGCAGCTACAGCCGAGGGGGGGGTTTTTCTTCCTCATCACCCCTCCACTTT. This codes for CASSYSRGGGFSSSSPLHF.

J is TRBJ2-6 and V is TRBV5-1; D not certain. Germline assignment: CDR1 SGHRS and CDR2 YFSETQ. The CDR3 covers 15 residues. V gave up 4 bases and J gave up 0 bases, with 8 bases separating them. CDR3 nucleotide sequence: TGCGCCAGCAGCCTCGATAGCTCTGGGGCCAACGTCCTGACTTTC. This translates into CASSLDSSGANVLTF.